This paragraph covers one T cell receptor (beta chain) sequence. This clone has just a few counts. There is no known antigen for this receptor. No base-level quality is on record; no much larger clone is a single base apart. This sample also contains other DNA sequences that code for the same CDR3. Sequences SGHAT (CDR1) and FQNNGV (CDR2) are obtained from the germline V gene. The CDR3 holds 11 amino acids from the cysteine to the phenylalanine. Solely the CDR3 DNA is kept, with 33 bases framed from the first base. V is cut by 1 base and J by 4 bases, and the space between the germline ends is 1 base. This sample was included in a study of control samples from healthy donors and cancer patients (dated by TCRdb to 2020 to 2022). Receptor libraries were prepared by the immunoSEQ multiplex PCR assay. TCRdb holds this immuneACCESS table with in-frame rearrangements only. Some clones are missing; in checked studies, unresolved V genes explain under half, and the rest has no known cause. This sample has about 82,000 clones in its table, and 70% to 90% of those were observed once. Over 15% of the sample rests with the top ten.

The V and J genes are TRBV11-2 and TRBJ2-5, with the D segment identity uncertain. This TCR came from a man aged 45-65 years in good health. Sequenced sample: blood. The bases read TGTGCCAGCAGCTTAGGAGAGACCCAGTACTTC. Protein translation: CASSLGETQYF.